This TCR beta chain appears in the sequencing data of a study of shared clonotypes between healthy human individuals. Study-level points and caveats: The study found lower generation probabilities in non-shared clonotypes than in those shared by all four donors.

The study drew its donors from healthy HIV-negative adults without recent acute infections or vaccinations. A remark on this clone: The antigen remains undetermined.

Germline V gives CDR1 MNHEY, CDR2 SMNVEV (reference sequence). V was shortened by 6 bases and J by 11 bases, with 19 bases between the two germline ends. The CDR3 extends over 14 amino acids. The authors ran the assay at deep level. Using immunoSEQ multiplex PCR, the repertoire was profiled, and TCRdb retains in-frame clones only, with some absent. The sample gives over a million clones, roughly 75% of which show up once; nearly 1.5% is in the top ten. This sequence joins TRBV27 and TRBJ1-4; D call uncertain. The clonotype originates from a man between 18 and 29 years old in good health. The source material was memory CD4+ T cells sorted from blood. Stated subset: CD45RA-negative fraction. CDR3 DNA: TGTGCCAGCAGCCCCGGGGTCCGGGTGAGGAAACTGTTTTTT. Its protein product is CASSPGVRVRKLFF.